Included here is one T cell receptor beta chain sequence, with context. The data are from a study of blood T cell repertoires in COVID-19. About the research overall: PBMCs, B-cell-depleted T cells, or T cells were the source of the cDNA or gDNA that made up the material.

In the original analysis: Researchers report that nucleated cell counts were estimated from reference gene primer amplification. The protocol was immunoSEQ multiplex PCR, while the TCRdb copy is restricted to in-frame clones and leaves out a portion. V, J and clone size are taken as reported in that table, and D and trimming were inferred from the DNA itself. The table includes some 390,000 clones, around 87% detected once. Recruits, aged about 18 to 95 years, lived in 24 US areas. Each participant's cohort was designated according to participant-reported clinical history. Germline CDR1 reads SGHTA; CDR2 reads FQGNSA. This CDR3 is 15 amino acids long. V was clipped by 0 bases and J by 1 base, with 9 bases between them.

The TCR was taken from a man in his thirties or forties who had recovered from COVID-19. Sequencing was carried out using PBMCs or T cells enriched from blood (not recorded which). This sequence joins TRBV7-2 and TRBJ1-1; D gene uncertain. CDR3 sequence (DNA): TGTGCCAGCAGCTTAGCGTTAAGCCAGAACACTGAAGCTTTCTTT. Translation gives CASSLALSQNTEAFF.